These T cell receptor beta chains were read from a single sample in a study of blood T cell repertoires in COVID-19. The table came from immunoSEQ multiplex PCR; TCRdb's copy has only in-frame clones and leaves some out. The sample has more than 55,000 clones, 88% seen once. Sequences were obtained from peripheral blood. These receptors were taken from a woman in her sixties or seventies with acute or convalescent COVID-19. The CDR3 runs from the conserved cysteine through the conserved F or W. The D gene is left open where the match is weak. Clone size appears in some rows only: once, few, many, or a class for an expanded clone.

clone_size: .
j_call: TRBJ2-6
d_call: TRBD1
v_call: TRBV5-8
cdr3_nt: TGTGCCAGCAGCTTAAGACCGGGACAGGGGAGGGTTGGGGCCAACGTCCTGACTTTC
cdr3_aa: CASSLRPGQGRVGANVLTF

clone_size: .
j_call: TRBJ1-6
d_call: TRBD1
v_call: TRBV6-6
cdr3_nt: TGTGCCAGCGGGGGACAGGGCCAAAATTCACCCCTCCACTTT
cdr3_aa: CASGGQGQNSPLHF

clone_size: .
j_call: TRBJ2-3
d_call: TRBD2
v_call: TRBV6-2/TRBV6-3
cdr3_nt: TGTGCCAGCAGTCCCCAGACTAGCGGGAGTCGAGATACGCAGTATTTT
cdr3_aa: CASSPQTSGSRDTQYF

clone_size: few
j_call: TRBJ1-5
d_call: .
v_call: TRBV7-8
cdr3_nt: TGTGCCAGCAGCTTAGTCAGGGCGGGAGGCAATCAGCCCCAGCATTTT
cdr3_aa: CASSLVRAGGNQPQHF

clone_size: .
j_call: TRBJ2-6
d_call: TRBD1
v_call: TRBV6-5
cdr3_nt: TGTGCCAGGGGACAGGGTTCTGGGGCCAACGTCCTGACTTTC
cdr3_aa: CARGQGSGANVLTF

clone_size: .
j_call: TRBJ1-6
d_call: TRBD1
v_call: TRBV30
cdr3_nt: TGTGCCTGGAGACTTGACAGGGGGCAACGGAATTCACCCCTCCACTTT
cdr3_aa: CAWRLDRGQRNSPLHF

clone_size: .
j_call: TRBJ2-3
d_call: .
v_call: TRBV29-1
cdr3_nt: TGCAGCGTTGAATACAGGAGAAGAGATACGCAGTATTTT
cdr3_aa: CSVEYRRRDTQYF

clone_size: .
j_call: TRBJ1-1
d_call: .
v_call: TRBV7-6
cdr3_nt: TGTGCCAGCAGCCCCCAGTCTGGTCAGATGAACACTGAAGCTTTCTTT
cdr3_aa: CASSPQSGQMNTEAFF

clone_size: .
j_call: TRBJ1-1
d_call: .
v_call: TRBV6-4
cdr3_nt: TGTGCCAGCAGTGATTCGGGGGGAGGCACTGAAGCTTTCTTT
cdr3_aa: CASSDSGGGTEAFF

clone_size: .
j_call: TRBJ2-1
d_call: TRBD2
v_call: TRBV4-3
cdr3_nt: TGCGCCAGCAGCCACGGGACTAGCGGGACTTCCTACAATGAGCAGTTCTTC
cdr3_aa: CASSHGTSGTSYNEQFF

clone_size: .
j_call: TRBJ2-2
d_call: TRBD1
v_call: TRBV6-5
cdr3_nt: TGTGCCAGCAGTAGAGACAGGGTCGCTGGCGGGGAGCTGTTTTTT
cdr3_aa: CASSRDRVAGGELFF

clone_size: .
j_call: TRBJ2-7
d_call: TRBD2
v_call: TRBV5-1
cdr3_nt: TGCGCCAGCAGCTTTCGCCGACTAGCGGGGCGCCTAATGTCCTACGAGCAGTACTTC
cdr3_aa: CASSFRRLAGRLMSYEQYF

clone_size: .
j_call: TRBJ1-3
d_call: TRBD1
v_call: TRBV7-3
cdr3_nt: TGTGCCAGCAGCTCACAGGGGGCTGGAAACACCATATATTTT
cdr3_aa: CASSSQGAGNTIYF

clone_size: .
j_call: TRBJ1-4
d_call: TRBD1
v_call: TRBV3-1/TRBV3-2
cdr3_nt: TGTGCCAGCAGCGGACAGGATTTAAGTAATGAAAAACTGTTTTTT
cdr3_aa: CASSGQDLSNEKLFF

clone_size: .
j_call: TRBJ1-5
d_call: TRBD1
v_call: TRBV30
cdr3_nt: TGTGCCTGGAGCGCGGCTAAAACAGGGGTGGAACAGCCCCAGCATTTT
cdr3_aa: CAWSAAKTGVEQPQHF

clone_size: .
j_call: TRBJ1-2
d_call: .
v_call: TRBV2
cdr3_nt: TGTGCCAGCAGTAAGACAGATAACTATGGCTACACCTTC
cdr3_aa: CASSKTDNYGYTF

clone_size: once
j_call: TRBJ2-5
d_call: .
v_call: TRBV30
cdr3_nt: TGTGCCTGGAGTTTCGGAGAGACCCAGTACTTC
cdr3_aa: CAWSFGETQYF

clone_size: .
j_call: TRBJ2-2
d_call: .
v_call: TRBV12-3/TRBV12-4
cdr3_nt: TGTGCCAGCAACCAAGGGGCGGGGGAGCTGTTTTTT
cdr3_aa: CASNQGAGELFF

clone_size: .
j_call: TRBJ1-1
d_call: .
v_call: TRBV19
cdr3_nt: TGTGCCAGTAGTATCAGGGGCTCGAACACTGAAGCTTTCTTT
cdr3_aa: CASSIRGSNTEAFF

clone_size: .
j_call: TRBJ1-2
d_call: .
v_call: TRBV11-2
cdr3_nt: TGTGCCAGCAGCCCGGGAAGGAGCTACACCTTC
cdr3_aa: CASSPGRSYTF

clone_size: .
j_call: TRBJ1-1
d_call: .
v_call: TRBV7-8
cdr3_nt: TGTGCCAGCAAATTAGGGTTGAGAGGGACTGAAGCTTTCTTT
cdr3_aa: CASKLGLRGTEAFF

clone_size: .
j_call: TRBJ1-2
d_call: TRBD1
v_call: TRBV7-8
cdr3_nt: TGTGCCAGCAGCCCACAGGGGGGGGCCGGAGGCTACACCTTC
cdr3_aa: CASSPQGGAGGYTF

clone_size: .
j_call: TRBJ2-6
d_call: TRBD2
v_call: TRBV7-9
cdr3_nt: TGTGCCAGCAGCCGACTTGGACTAGCGGGAACGTCTGGGGCCAACGTCCTGACTTTC
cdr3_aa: CASSRLGLAGTSGANVLTF

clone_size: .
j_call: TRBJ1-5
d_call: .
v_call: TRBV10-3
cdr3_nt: TGTGCCATCAGGGACAGCCTCAATCAGCCCCAGCATTTT
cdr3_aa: CAIRDSLNQPQHF

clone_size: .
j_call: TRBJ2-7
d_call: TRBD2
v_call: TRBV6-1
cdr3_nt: TGTGCCAGCAGTGAAACGGGACTAGCGGGGCATTACGAGCAGTACTTC
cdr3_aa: CASSETGLAGHYEQYF

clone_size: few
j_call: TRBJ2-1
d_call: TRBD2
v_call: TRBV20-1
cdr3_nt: TGCAGTGCTAGTTCGGCTAGCGGTCTGTTAAACAATGAGCAGTTCTTC
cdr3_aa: CSASSASGLLNNEQFF

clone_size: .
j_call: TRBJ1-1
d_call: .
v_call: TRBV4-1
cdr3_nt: TGCGCCAGCATCCCAAGAGAGATGGACACTGAAGCTTTCTTT
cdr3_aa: CASIPREMDTEAFF